This T cell receptor beta chain originates from a study of blood T cell repertoires in COVID-19. Whole-study context: Collection of acute and convalescent COVID-19 samples took place in the United States, Italy and Spain. Nucleic acid was either cDNA or gDNA, and it came from T cells, B-cell-depleted T cells, or PBMCs.

Germline V CDR1 and CDR2: SGHNT, YYREEE (reference sequence). This CDR3 has 15 residues. The V segment lost 0 bases and the J segment 8 bases; nucleotides outside the gene matches: 10. Per the study methods: Amplification of reference gene primers was used by the study to estimate nucleated cell counts. Clones were read by immunoSEQ multiplex PCR, and TCRdb kept only the in-frame ones, dropping some. The V and J calls and clone size were taken over from that table, and D and trimming were inferred from the DNA. The table records 58,000 or so clones, approximately 90% of them present only once. The sample consisted of peripheral blood. This sequence originates from a woman in her 70s with active COVID-19. V and J are TRBV5-4 and TRBJ1-2; the match to TRBD1 covers 7 bases. The CDR3 coding sequence is TGTGCCAGCAGCTTGGCGCCCAGGGGGAAAAACGGCTACACCTTC. It is translated as CASSLAPRGKNGYTF.